These 26 T cell receptor beta chains were all obtained from the same sample, sequenced in a study of blood T cells in healthy people across ages. Primed by a sample-barcoded 5' primer and a J-beta primer mix, a second PCR proceeded for about 6 to 11 cycles. From the 5' RACE reads, TCRdb called clonotypes with MiXCR, one entry per CDR3 protein. The sample yields 650,000 to 800,000 distinct CDR3 sequences, approximately 52% seen once. Sequencing input: blood. Receptors originate from a woman of 80 years or more in good health.

The table lists this clonotype with many counts. V is TRBV12-3 or TRBV12-4 and J is TRBJ2-1; 7 bases are a match to TRBD1. The CDR3 extends over 15 amino acids. J gave up 3 bases and V 3 bases, and 5 bases lay outside the gene matches. CDR3 nucleotides: TGTGCCAGCAGTTTGGGGACAGCCCGCTACAATGAGCAGTTCTTC. It yields the protein CASSLGTARYNEQFF.

The chain joins TRBV6-2 or TRBV6-3 to TRBJ2-1; D not resolved. This CDR3 has 16 residues. V was trimmed by 4 bases and J by 3 bases, leaving 16 bases between them. The germline V gene encodes CDR1 MNHEY and CDR2 SVGEGT. CDR3 in amino acids: CASSLGDYLNYNEQFF. CDR3 in DNA: TGTGCCAGCAGTTTGGGCGATTACCTGAACTACAATGAGCAGTTCTTC.

V gene TRBV5-1 combines with J gene TRBJ1-1; D remains unclear. This CDR3 has 15 amino acids. Trimming took 2 bases from V and 10 from J, leaving 21 bases between them. Germline V gene lookup returns CDR1 SGHRS and CDR2 YFSETQ. As DNA, the CDR3 is TGCGCCAGCAGCTTCCAAAATCCGGCTCAGCGGGGAGCTTTCTTT. It codes for CASSFQNPAQRGAFF.

This clonotype was recorded a few times. A much more abundant neighbour one base away suggests this may be a read error. The genes are TRBV29-1 and TRBJ2-1; D unresolved. TRBJ2-7 explains the end of the DNA better; the J call may be wrong. CDR3 size: 12 residues. Germline CDR1 and CDR2: SQVTM and ANQGSEA. CDR3 bases: TGCAGCGGACGATCCACCTACAATGAGCAGTACTTC. Its translation: CSGRSTYNEQYF.

Remarks on this clonotype: This may be a read error, as it is one base from a much larger clone. V usage is TRBV28 and J usage is TRBJ1-2; D not certain. This CDR3 is built from 15 residues. Germline V gene data show CDR1 as MDHEN and CDR2 as SYDVKM. The CDR3: CTSSSPGFVWGGYTF. DNA for the CDR3: TGTACCAGCAGTTCGCCTGGCTTTGTCTGGGGTGGCTACACCTTC.

This clonotype was recorded at least ten times. The V gene is TRBV20-1, the J gene TRBJ2-1, with TRBD2 as a possible D gene (6 bases). Germline lookup yields CDR1 DFQATT and CDR2 SNEGSKA (reference sequence). V lost 5 bases and J 6 bases, leaving 20 bases between the germline ends. The CDR3 is 15 amino acids. The CDR3 loop reads CSAVSSEIVTNEQFF. The CDR3 coding sequence is TGCAGTGCTGTATCTAGCGAGATCGTTACCAATGAGCAGTTCTTC.

The rearrangement links TRBV12-3 or TRBV12-4 to TRBJ2-3; 8 bases match TRBD2. Trimming took 5 bases from V and 10 from J; bases not matched to a gene: 8. The CDR3 has 13 amino acids. The CDR3 protein is CASSTAGGVSQYF. CDR3 nucleotide sequence: TGTGCCAGCAGTACGGCGGGGGGCGTATCGCAGTATTTT.

This clonotype was observed a few times. The chain carries TRBV7-9 and TRBJ1-5; TRBD1 aligns across 8 bases. Trimming cost V 5 bases and J 2 bases; bases outside gene matches: 8. CDR3 length equals 16 residues. Germline CDR1 and CDR2: SEHNR and FQNEAQ (reference sequence). The DNA of the CDR3 is TGTGCCAGCAGCGCCACAGGGGGTTTGGGCAATCAGCCCCAGCATTTT. It specifies CASSATGGLGNQPQHF.

Comment on this clonotype: A read error may explain this, as a much larger clone is one base away. The chain is built from TRBV5-1 and TRBJ2-5; no firm D call. In germline, CDR1 is SGHRS, CDR2 YFSETQ. CDR3 length: 15 amino acids. The CDR3 here is CANSLVAVDKETQYF. The CDR3 DNA is TGCGCCAACAGCTTGGTGGCAGTTGACAAAGAGACCCAGTACTTC.

Details on this clonotype: It may be a read error: a sequence one base away is much more abundant. This rearrangement joins TRBV6-5 to TRBJ1-5; possible D gene TRBD1, 5 bases. V lost 4 bases and J 5 bases, leaving 9 bases between the germline ends. The CDR3 runs to 13 residues. CDR1 MNHEY and CDR2 SVGAGI come from the germline V gene. DNA of the CDR3: TGTGCCAGCAGTTGCTCAGGGTATCAGCCCCAGCATTTT. Protein sequence: CASSCSGYQPQHF.

This clonotype was observed many times. The chain couples TRBV5-1 to TRBJ1-4; D is uncertain. The CDR3 sequence is 14 residues long. V was cut by 0 bases and J by 0 bases, with 3 bases left in between. Per germline, CDR1 SGHRS and CDR2 YFSETQ. The CDR3 here is CASSLEPTNEKLFF. CDR3 coding DNA: TGCGCCAGCAGCTTGGAGCCAACTAATGAAAAACTGTTTTTT. Drawing the rest from reference TRBV5-1 and TRBJ1-4, the complete variable domain is KAGVTQTPRYLIKTRGQQVTLSCSPISGHRSVSWYQQTPGQGLQFLFEYFSETQRNKGNFPGRFSGRQFSNSRSEMNVSTLELGDSALYLCASSLEPTNEKLFFGSGTQLSVL.

This clonotype occurred many times. The gene calls are TRBV6-6 and TRBJ1-4; 9 nucleotides agree with TRBD1. The CDR3 spans 17 residues. V lost 5 bases to trimming and J lost 1 base; unmatched junction nucleotides: 8. Germline-derived CDR1 and CDR2 are MNHNY and SVGAGI (reference sequence). The CDR3 region has the DNA TGTGCCAGCAGTAAATTGACAGGGGGTATAACTAATGAAAAACTGTTTTTT. It yields the protein CASSKLTGGITNEKLFF.

The V gene is TRBV27, the J gene TRBJ1-1, with TRBD1 as a possible D gene (6 bases). V lost 4 bases and J lost 3, with 15 bases in between. The CDR3 is made up of 15 amino acids. The germline V gene encodes CDR1 MNHEY and CDR2 SMNVEV (reference sequence). CDR3 amino acids: CASSSLQGGHTEAFF. The DNA of the CDR3 is TGTGCCAGCAGTTCCCTACAGGGAGGGCACACTGAAGCTTTCTTT.

With regard to this clonotype: Just one base apart from a much larger clone, this may be a read error. This sequence joins TRBV20-1 and TRBJ2-7, with TRBD2 matching over 10 bases. The CDR3 has 17 residues. Trimming removed 2 bases from V and 7 bases from J; junction bases left unmatched: 17. The germline V gene has CDR1 DFQATT and CDR2 SNEGSKA (reference sequence). In nucleotides, the CDR3 is TGCAGTGCTAGAAGTCTAGCGGGGGCCAGCTCCTACAATGAGCAGTACTTC. This gives the protein CSARSLAGASSYNEQYF.

This clonotype was seen only a few times. The chain couples TRBV5-1 to TRBJ1-5; a possible D gene is TRBD1 (5 bases). CDR1 and CDR2 from the germline V gene are SGHRS and YFSETQ. Trimming removed 4 bases from V and 4 bases from J, with 12 bases in between. The CDR3 is made up of 14 amino acids. CDR3 residues: CASSAGTTNQPQHF. DNA of the CDR3: TGCGCCAGCAGCGCGGGGACCACGAATCAGCCCCAGCATTTT.

The chain carries TRBV12-3 or TRBV12-4 and TRBJ1-5; D is perhaps TRBD1 (6 bases). CDR3 length: 15 residues. Trimming took 5 bases from V and 6 from J, leaving 17 bases between them. CDR3 in amino acids: CASSRGTSVSQPQHF. CDR3 coding DNA: TGTGCCAGCAGTAGAGGGACATCAGTGAGTCAGCCCCAGCATTTT.

Notes on this clonotype: This may stem from a read error, because a much larger clone lies one nucleotide away. This rearrangement joins TRBV7-9 to TRBJ1-5; D gene ambiguous. Looked up from germline, CDR1 is SEHNR and CDR2 is FQNEAQ (reference sequence). The CDR3 sequence is 13 residues long. In nucleotides, the CDR3 is TGTTCCAGCAGCTCCGACGGTCGCCAGCCCCAGCATTTT. Protein: CSSSSDGRQPQHF.

The chain uses TRBV9 and TRBJ2-1, with a weak D call TRBD2 (6 bases). The CDR3 covers 15 residues. The germline CDR1 and CDR2 sequences are SGDLS and YYNGEE. V was pared by 7 bases and J by 0 bases, with 14 bases between. The CDR3 region has the DNA TGTGCCAGCGGCCCACGGGAGAGCTCCTACAATGAGCAGTTCTTC. Encoded protein: CASGPRESSYNEQFF.

This clonotype was seen a single time. CDR3 protein: CASSDGRDTDTQYF. The CDR3 DNA reads TGTGCCAGCAGTGACGGTCGTGACACAGATACGCAGTATTTT. This chain joins TRBV6-4 and TRBJ2-3; the D is unclear. Germline CDR1 is MRHNA and CDR2 is SNTAGT. The CDR3 spans 14 residues. Trimming cost V 2 bases and J 2 bases, with 8 bases left between them.

A remark on this clonotype: This may be a read error: a much more frequent sequence differs by one nucleotide. The gene calls are TRBV7-9 and TRBJ2-5; D is possibly TRBD1 or TRBD2 (5 bases each). Germline-derived CDR1 and CDR2 are SEHNR and FQNEAQ (reference sequence). CDR3 length: 15 amino acids. The germline V and J ends were trimmed by 4 bases and 11 bases, with 23 bases remaining between them. The CDR3 region is CASSSLEGNYNEQYF. The CDR3 nucleotides are TGTGCCAGCAGCTCCCTTGAGGGGAACTACAATGAGCAGTACTTC.

This rearrangement joins TRBV28 to TRBJ2-2, with 7 bases aligning to TRBD2. The germline V gene encodes CDR1 MDHEN and CDR2 SYDVKM. J gave up 5 bases and V 1 base, and 4 bases lay outside the gene matches. The CDR3 is 15 residues long. CDR3 nucleotides: TGTGCCAGCAGTTTATTCTGGGGGGGAACCGGGGAGCTGTTTTTT. Its translation: CASSLFWGGTGELFF.

The chain couples TRBV5-5 to TRBJ2-7, with 9 bases identical to TRBD1. CDR3 length: 15 amino acids. Germline V gene lookup returns CDR1 SGHKS and CDR2 YYEKEE (reference sequence). V gave up 3 bases and J gave up 1 base; unmatched junction bases: 5. CDR3 in amino acids: CASSWGQGGSYEQYF. The CDR3 DNA sequence: TGTGCCAGCAGCTGGGGACAGGGAGGGTCCTACGAGCAGTACTTC.

This rearrangement joins TRBV29-1 to TRBJ2-2; perhaps TRBD2 as D (5 bases). Deletions cut 4 bases from V and 3 bases from J, with 9 bases between. Germline CDR1 and CDR2: SQVTM and ANQGSEA. The CDR3 contains 13 residues. Here the CDR3 reads CSVGSGYTGELFF. CDR3 coding DNA: TGCAGCGTTGGATCGGGGTACACCGGGGAGCTGTTTTTT.

V usage is TRBV4-1 and J usage is TRBJ1-2; D is uncertain. This CDR3 is built from 16 residues. Germline V CDR1 and CDR2: MGHRA, YSYEKL. Trimming removed 1 base from V and 4 bases from J, with 16 bases in between. CDR3 bases: TGCGCCAGCAGCCAAGCTCGACAAGGGTACCTCTATGGCTACACCTTC. Encoded protein: CASSQARQGYLYGYTF.

This clonotype was counted only a few times. The chain combines TRBV12-3 or TRBV12-4 with TRBJ2-2, with unresolved D. V lost 7 bases to trimming and J lost 2 bases, with 14 bases between them. The CDR3 sequence is 15 residues long. For the CDR3, the DNA is TGTGCCAGCACCCCCCTCGCGGCTAACACCGGGGAGCTGTTTTTT. Translation: CASTPLAANTGELFF.

This clonotype was found a few times. V and J are TRBV19 and TRBJ2-5; 10 bases match TRBD1. The germline CDR1 and CDR2 sequences are LNHDA and SQIVND (reference sequence). With V trimmed by 4 bases and J by 2 bases, 4 bases remained unmatched. This CDR3 is built from 15 residues. The CDR3 DNA reads TGTGCCAGTAGTACGGGACAGGGGAGACAAGAGACCCAGTACTTC. This codes for CASSTGQGRQETQYF.